The text below deals with one TCR beta chain. The record originates from a study of technical replicates of blood from four donors. Libraries were prepared by immunoSEQ multiplex PCR; TCRdb keeps only in-frame clonotypes and omits some of them. The sample shows 95,000 to 100,000 clones, around 96% of them seen only once. Germline V gene lookup returns CDR1 KGHSH and CDR2 LQKENI. The V segment lost 0 bases and the J segment 4 bases; nucleotides outside the gene matches: 2. The CDR3 is made up of 14 amino acids. Specimen: T cells isolated from PBMCs. The V call is TRBV18, the J call TRBJ2-7; TRBD2 matches 8 bases. This TCR was recovered from a human donor in good health. CDR3 sequence reads: CASSPPSSGYEQYF. CDR3 DNA: TGTGCCAGCTCACCACCGTCTAGCGGGTACGAGCAGTACTTC.